The present entry profiles one T cell receptor (beta chain) with its context. This record comes from a study of blood T cell repertoires in COVID-19. Study-level information: The origin of the acute and convalescent COVID-19 samples was the United States, Italy and Spain. T cells, B-cell-depleted T cells, or PBMCs supplied cDNA or gDNA.

Authors' data handling: Reference gene primer amplification in the assay estimated nucleated cell counts. Clones were sequenced by immunoSEQ multiplex PCR, and TCRdb holds only the in-frame ones, with some missing. V and J calls plus clone size are reproduced from that table; the DNA served to infer D and trimming. The sample consists of some 250,000 clones, more than 70% of them appearing once. The sample consisted of peripheral blood. The TCR sequence derives from a woman aged 40 to 50 who had recovered from COVID-19.

Here the CDR3 DNA reads TGTGCCAGCAGCCTACTAGCGGGAGGGGGTGTGAGCACAGATACGCAGTATTTT. Amino acids: CASSLLAGGGVSTDTQYF. The rearrangement joins TRBV27 to TRBJ2-3; TRBD2 aligns across 13 bases. This CDR3 spans 18 amino acids. Germline CDR1 is MNHEY and CDR2 is SMNVEV (reference sequence). After removal of 6 bases from V and 0 bases from J, the junction contained 9 bases not matched to a gene.